One sample yielded the 14 T cell receptor beta chains listed below, sequenced in a study of beta chain features in type 1 diabetes (dated by TCRdb to 2017 to 2018). The receptor library was made with the immunoSEQ multiplex PCR assay. The High Capacity cDNA Reverse Transcription Kit was used to reverse transcribe all of the isolated RNA, meaning that expressed TCRB transcripts were what got sequenced. In TCRdb, the immuneACCESS table is reduced to in-frame sequences with V and J assigned. These tables do not hold every clone; where another copy was compared, an unresolved V gene accounts for under half, and the others remain unexplained. This sample gives some 240,000 clones in total; roughly a tenth of them show up just once. The biggest ten clones account for less than 1.5% of the sample. The sequenced sample consisted of central memory CD4+ T cells from blood. The receptors originated from a man aged 18 to 35 in good health.

The chain couples TRBV27 to TRBJ2-1; TRBD2 aligns across 7 bases. The germline CDR1 and CDR2 sequences are MNHEY and SMNVEV (reference sequence). V was clipped by 8 bases and J by 5 bases; unmatched bases: 12. The CDR3 totals 15 residues. The CDR3 DNA reads as TGTGCCAGCGGATCGGGACTACGCTCTAACAATGAGCAGTTCTTC. Its translation is CASGSGLRSNNEQFF.

This clone was seen ten or more times. V and J are TRBV29-1 and TRBJ2-1; TRBD1 agrees at 8 bases. The V gene end was trimmed by 4 bases and the J gene end by 5 bases; junction bases not matched to a gene: 4. Germline V CDR1 and CDR2: SQVTM, ANQGSEA. The CDR3 has 13 residues. The CDR3 is CSVAGQVNNEQFF. The CDR3 DNA reads as TGCAGCGTTGCGGGACAGGTAAACAATGAGCAGTTCTTC.

This clone has only a few counts. Its ends do not fully match the called genes, so a read error is possible. The chain joins TRBV2 to TRBJ2-7; TRBD1 agrees at 9 bases. The CDR3 length is 14 residues. The germline gives CDR1 SNHLY, CDR2 FYNNEI. The CDR3 DNA is TGTGCCAGCAGGGGTGGGACAGGGTCCTTCGAGCAGTACTTC. Its protein product is CASRGGTGSFEQYF.

The rearrangement uses TRBV5-1 and TRBJ2-7; perhaps TRBD2 as D (6 bases). CDR1 is SGHRS and CDR2 is YFSETQ in the germline V gene. V dropped 4 bases and J dropped 3 bases, with 17 bases sitting between them. This CDR3 contains 15 residues. The CDR3 sequence is CASSGVLAPHYEQYF. In DNA, the CDR3 is TGCGCCAGCAGCGGGGTACTAGCTCCCCACTACGAGCAGTACTTC.

There are a few counts of this clone. The chain joins TRBV13 to TRBJ2-5; 7 positions match TRBD1. Trimming cost V 2 bases and J 5 bases; bases outside gene matches: 5. The length of the CDR3 is 14 residues. Germline CDR1 PRHDT, CDR2 FYEKMQ (reference sequence). CDR3 in amino acids: CASSLRQGSETQYF. In DNA form, the CDR3 reads TGTGCCAGCAGCTTAAGACAGGGAAGTGAGACCCAGTACTTC.

This clone was counted a few times. V usage is TRBV9 and J usage is TRBJ2-2, with TRBD1 as a possible D gene (5 bases). The CDR3 consists of 15 residues. CDR1 and CDR2 from the germline V gene are SGDLS and YYNGEE. V dropped 0 bases and J dropped 2 bases, with 8 bases sitting between them. The CDR3 loop is CASSVVGVNTGELFF. DNA of the CDR3: TGTGCCAGCAGCGTAGTAGGGGTTAACACCGGGGAGCTGTTTTTT.

As to this clone: Other DNA sequences of this sample code for an identical CDR3. V gene TRBV29-1 combines with J gene TRBJ2-5; D remains unclear. The CDR3 is 10 amino acids. V lost 1 base and J 5 bases, leaving 2 bases between the germline ends. Germline V lookup: CDR1 SQVTM, CDR2 ANQGSEA. CDR3 DNA: TGCAGCGTTGAAGTGGAGACCCAGTACTTC. Protein sequence: CSVEVETQYF.

This clone was counted a few times. This sequence joins TRBV6-5 and TRBJ2-2, with D possibly being TRBD2 (6 bases). The CDR3 runs 13 residues. Trimming took off 6 bases at V and 4 bases at J, with 9 bases between the two ends. The germline gives CDR1 MNHEY, CDR2 SVGAGI. The chain's CDR3 is CASSRRVTGELFF. The CDR3 DNA reads TGTGCCAGCAGCCGGAGGGTCACCGGGGAGCTGTTTTTT.

The V call is TRBV15, the J call TRBJ2-5; D is possibly TRBD2 (7 bases). CDR1 LNHNV and CDR2 YYDKDF come from the germline V gene (reference sequence). Trimming stripped 8 bases from V and 2 bases from J, with 12 bases between. CDR3 length equals 13 residues. Written as DNA, the CDR3 is TGTGCCACCGCACGGGGGGCACAAGAGACCCAGTACTTC. It encodes CATARGAQETQYF. Supplemented by reference TRBV15 and TRBJ2-5, the full variable domain reads DAMVIQNPRYQVTQFGKPVTLSCSQTLNHNVMYWYQQKSSQAPKLLFHYYDKDFNNEADTPDNFQSRRPNTSFCFLDIRSPGLGDTAMYLCATARGAQETQYFGPGTRLLVL.

This clone was seen only a few times. This chain connects TRBV6-6 to TRBJ1-4, with 8 bases aligning to TRBD1. The CDR3 is made up of 14 amino acids. Germline CDR1 and CDR2: MNHNY and SVGAGI (reference sequence). Unmatched junction bases numbered 5, after V lost 6 bases and J lost 5 bases. CDR3 nucleotide sequence: TGTGCCAGCAGAGTAAGACAGGGGAATGAAAAACTGTTTTTT. Protein sequence: CASRVRQGNEKLFF.

The chain links TRBV27 to TRBJ1-2, with TRBD1 matching 7 bases. With V trimmed by 6 bases and J by 3 bases, 7 bases remained unmatched. The CDR3 has 14 residues. Germline CDR1 and CDR2: MNHEY and SMNVEV (reference sequence). Here the CDR3 DNA reads TGTGCCAGCAGCCTTTTCGGACAGGACTATGGCTACACCTTC. Residues: CASSLFGQDYGYTF.

This clone turned up a few times. J is TRBJ2-7 and V is TRBV23-1; 11 nucleotides match TRBD1. Being an ORF, TRBV23-1 has a function that is uncertain. V lost 0 bases, J lost 4 bases, and 14 bases stayed unmatched. The CDR3 consists of 19 residues. CDR3 sequence: CASSQSRTGGRWSFYEQYF. In DNA form, the CDR3 reads TGCGCCAGCAGTCAATCTCGGACAGGGGGCCGGTGGAGCTTTTACGAGCAGTACTTC.

The CDR3 protein is CASSSRNTGELFF. The DNA of the CDR3 is TGTGCCAGCAGCTCACGCAACACCGGGGAGCTGTTTTTT. The chain recombines TRBV7-2 with TRBJ2-2, with D unresolved. The germline CDR1 and CDR2 sequences are SGHTA and FQGNSA. The CDR3 is 13 residues long. Trimming took off 4 bases at V and 2 bases at J, with 5 bases between the two ends.

This clone has only a few counts. This chain uses TRBV18 with TRBJ2-1; TRBD2 might be the D (5 bases). Germline V gene sequence: CDR1 KGHSH, CDR2 LQKENI. Between the trimmed V and J ends, which lost 3 bases and 6 bases, there was a span of 15 bases. CDR3 length equals 15 residues. The DNA of the CDR3 is TGTGCCAGCTCACCCTCGGGGAGCAAGACCAATGAGCAGTTCTTC. Protein sequence: CASSPSGSKTNEQFF. The full variable domain, in which reference TRBV18 and TRBJ2-1 provide the parts outside the CDR3, is NAGVMQNPRHLVRRRGQEARLRCSPMKGHSHVYWYRQLPEEGLKFMVYLQKENIIDESGMPKERFSAEFPKEGPSILRIQQVVRGDSAAYFCASSPSGSKTNEQFFGPGTRLTVL.